A single sample gave rise to the 10 T cell receptor beta chains below, sequenced in a study of tumor-infiltrating lymphocytes in primary liver carcinoma. Scientists recovered RNA and DNA together from approximately 20-30 mg of unsorted bulk tissue. Total RNA amounting to 500 ng was the source from which TCR beta cDNA was made with a constant-region primer. Slightly modified ARM-PCR with three nested multiplex PCR rounds yielded TCR beta libraries. In the first two PCR rounds, TRBV1-TRBV30 forward primers were paired with a C-beta reverse primer, and each round lasted roughly 9 cycles. TCRdb used MiXCR to reprocess the multiplex PCR reads, holding one entry per CDR3 protein. The sample lists 70,000 to 75,000 distinct CDR3 sequences; about 70% were seen once. Sequenced material: liver tumor tissue from sampling region 4. Subset here: tumor region T4, right-lateral pole. The source of these receptors is a middle-aged man with primary liver carcinoma and hepatitis B virus infection.

This clonotype was found a few times. Given a much more abundant clone one base away, this may be a read error. The rearrangement links TRBV29-1 to TRBJ1-1; 7 bases align to TRBD1. The CDR3 has 14 residues. From germline, CDR1 is SQVTM and CDR2 ANQGSEA. The CDR3 protein is CSVQRQGGGTGAFF. CDR3 sequence (DNA): TGCAGCGTCCAAAGACAGGGCGGGGGCACTGGAGCTTTCTTT.

As to this clonotype: The junction does not match germline at one end; this may be a read error. The CDR3 sequence: CVVGNPCGTLYF. The CDR3, as DNA: TGCGTCGTCGGGAATCCGTGCGGGACCCTGTACTTC. This chain joins TRBV10-2 and TRBJ2-5; TRBD2 is a possible D gene (6 bases). The CDR3 has 12 amino acids. Germline CDR1 is WSHSY and CDR2 is SAAADI.

The V call is TRBV11-2, the J call TRBJ1-6; no clear D. Germline values: CDR1 SGHAT, CDR2 FQNNGV. V lost 5 bases to trimming and J lost 6 bases, with 17 bases between them. This CDR3 contains 16 residues. The CDR3 region has the DNA TGTGCCAGCAGCCCCCAGATAGGCTTACTTAATTCACCCCTCCACTTT. It encodes CASSPQIGLLNSPLHF. The variable domain in full, completed from reference TRBV11-2 and TRBJ1-6, reads EAGVAQSPRYKIIEKRQSVAFWCNPISGHATLYWYQQILGQGPKLLIQFQNNGVVDDSQLPKDRFSAERLKGVDSTLKIQPAKLEDSAVYLCASSPQIGLLNSPLHFGNGTRLTVT.

The CDR3 here is CASSQVSGEYNEQFF. The CDR3 coding sequence is TGTGCCAGCAGCCAAGTCAGCGGGGAATACAATGAGCAGTTCTTC. This sequence joins TRBV14 and TRBJ2-1, with 7 nucleotides matching TRBD2. The CDR3 contains 15 residues. Germline assignment: CDR1 SGHDN and CDR2 FVKESK. V lost 1 base to trimming and J lost 4 bases; unmatched junction nucleotides: 4.

About this clonotype: A much larger clone lies a single base off, so this may be a read error. In DNA form, the CDR3 reads TGTGCCAGCACTTTTCACGGGACGTGGCGAAATCAGCCCCAGCATTTT. Translated: CASTFHGTWRNQPQHF. This rearrangement joins TRBV28 to TRBJ1-5, with D perhaps TRBD1 (5 bases). Germline V gene lookup returns CDR1 MDHEN and CDR2 SYDVKM. V lost 7 bases and J lost 4, with 20 bases in between. The CDR3 covers 16 residues.

As regards this clonotype: One end of the junction varies from germline; a read error may be responsible. The chain's CDR3 is CASSQDPVSGVNGQFF. In DNA, the CDR3 is TGTGCCAGCAGCCAAGATCCAGTTAGCGGGGTCAATGGGCAGTTCTTC. The V gene is TRBV14, the J gene TRBJ2-1; 8 nucleotides align to TRBD2. The CDR3 covers 16 residues. The germline V gene encodes CDR1 SGHDN and CDR2 FVKESK.

This sequence joins TRBV6-5 and TRBJ1-6; D might be TRBD1 (6 bases). This CDR3 has 17 residues. The V and J ends lost 4 bases and 5 bases respectively, with 18 bases between them. CDR1 is MNHEY and CDR2 is SVGAGI in the germline V gene. As DNA, the CDR3 is TGTGCCAGCAGTTCCACACATGGGACATTTCATAATTCACCCCTCCACTTT. This encodes CASSSTHGTFHNSPLHF.

V gene TRBV6-2 or TRBV6-3 combines with J gene TRBJ2-1; D uncertain. V gave up 4 bases and J gave up 5 bases, with 9 bases separating them. Per germline, CDR1 MNHEY and CDR2 SVGEGT. This CDR3 region has 13 residues. The CDR3 loop reads CASSLESHNEQFF. Here the CDR3 DNA reads TGTGCCAGCAGTTTAGAGAGCCACAATGAGCAGTTCTTC.

About this clonotype: A much larger clone differs by one base, so this may be a read error. This chain joins TRBV12-3 or TRBV12-4 and TRBJ2-2; no definite D call. The CDR3 sequence is 12 residues long. CDR3 sequence reads: CVTHPRSGELFF. CDR3 nucleotide sequence: TGTGTCACCCACCCGAGGTCCGGGGAGCTGTTTTTT.

As to this clonotype: One end of the junction varies from germline; a read error may be responsible. The chain is built from TRBV10-3 and TRBJ1-6, with D unresolved. CDR1 is ENHRY, CDR2 SYGVKD, per germline. This CDR3 region has 15 residues. As DNA, the CDR3 is TGTGCCATCAATGACGTGGACCTAAATAATTCACGCCTCCACTTT. Its translation is CAINDVDLNNSRLHF.